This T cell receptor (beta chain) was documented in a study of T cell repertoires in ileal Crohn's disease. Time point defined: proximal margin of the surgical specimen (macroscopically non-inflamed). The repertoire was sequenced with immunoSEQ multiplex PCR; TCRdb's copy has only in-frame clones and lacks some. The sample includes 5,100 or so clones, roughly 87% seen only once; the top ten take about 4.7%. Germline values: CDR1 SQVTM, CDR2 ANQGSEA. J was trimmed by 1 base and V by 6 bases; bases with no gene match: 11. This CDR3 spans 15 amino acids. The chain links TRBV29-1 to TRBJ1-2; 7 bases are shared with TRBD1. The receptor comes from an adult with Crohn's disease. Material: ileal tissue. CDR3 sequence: CSVNRTGNFNYGYTF. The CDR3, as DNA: TGCAGCGTAAACCGGACAGGTAACTTTAACTATGGCTACACCTTC.